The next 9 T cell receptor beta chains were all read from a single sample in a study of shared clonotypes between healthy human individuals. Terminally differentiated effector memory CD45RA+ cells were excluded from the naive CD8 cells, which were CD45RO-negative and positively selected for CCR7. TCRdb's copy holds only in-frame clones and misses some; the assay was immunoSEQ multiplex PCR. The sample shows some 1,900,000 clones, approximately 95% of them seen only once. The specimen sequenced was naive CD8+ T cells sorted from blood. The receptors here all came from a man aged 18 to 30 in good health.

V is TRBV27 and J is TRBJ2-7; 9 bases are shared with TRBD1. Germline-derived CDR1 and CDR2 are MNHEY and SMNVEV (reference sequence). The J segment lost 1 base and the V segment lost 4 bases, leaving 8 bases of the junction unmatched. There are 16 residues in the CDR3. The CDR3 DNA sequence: TGTGCCAGCAGTTCCGTCGGGACAGGGCTGTCCTACGAGCAGTACTTC. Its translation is CASSSVGTGLSYEQYF.

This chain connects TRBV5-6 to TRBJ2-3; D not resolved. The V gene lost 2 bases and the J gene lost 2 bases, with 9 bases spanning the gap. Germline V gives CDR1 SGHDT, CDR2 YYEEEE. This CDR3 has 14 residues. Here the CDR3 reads CASSFGVVTDTQYF. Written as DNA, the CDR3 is TGTGCCAGCAGCTTTGGGGTGGTCACAGATACGCAGTATTTT.

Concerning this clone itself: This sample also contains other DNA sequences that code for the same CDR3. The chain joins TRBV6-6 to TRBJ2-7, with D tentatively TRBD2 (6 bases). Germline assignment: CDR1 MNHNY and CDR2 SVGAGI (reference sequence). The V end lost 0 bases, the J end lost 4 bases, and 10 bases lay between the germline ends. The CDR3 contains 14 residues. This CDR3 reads CASSYSSGGYEQYF. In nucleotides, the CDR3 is TGTGCCAGCAGTTACTCGAGTGGGGGGTACGAGCAGTACTTC.

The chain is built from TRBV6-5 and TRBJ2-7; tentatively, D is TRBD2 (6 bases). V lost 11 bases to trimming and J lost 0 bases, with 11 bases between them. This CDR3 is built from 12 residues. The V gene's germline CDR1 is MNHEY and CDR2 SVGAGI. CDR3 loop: CAVGGISYEQYF. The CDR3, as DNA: TGTGCCGTCGGGGGAATCTCCTACGAGCAGTACTTC.

This CDR3 reads CASSQDTGGINEQFF. CDR3 in DNA: TGCGCCAGCAGCCAAGATACGGGGGGCATCAATGAGCAGTTCTTC. The chain uses TRBV4-3 and TRBJ2-1, with D possibly TRBD2 on 7 matching bases. Trimming cost V 0 bases and J 6 bases, with 12 bases left between them. The CDR3 consists of 15 residues. Germline V lookup: CDR1 LGHNA, CDR2 YSLEER.

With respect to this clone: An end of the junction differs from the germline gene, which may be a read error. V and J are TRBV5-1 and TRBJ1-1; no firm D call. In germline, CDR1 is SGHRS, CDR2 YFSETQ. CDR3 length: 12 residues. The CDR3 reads CASSLVYSERIF. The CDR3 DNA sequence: TGCGCCAGCAGCTTGGTATATTCAGAGAGGATTTTT. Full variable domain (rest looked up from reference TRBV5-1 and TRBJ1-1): KAGVTQTPRYLIKTRGQQVTLSCSPISGHRSVSWYQQTPGQGLQFLFEYFSETQRNKGNFPGRFSGRQFSNSRSEMNVSTLELGDSALYLCASSLVYSERIFGQGTRLTVV.

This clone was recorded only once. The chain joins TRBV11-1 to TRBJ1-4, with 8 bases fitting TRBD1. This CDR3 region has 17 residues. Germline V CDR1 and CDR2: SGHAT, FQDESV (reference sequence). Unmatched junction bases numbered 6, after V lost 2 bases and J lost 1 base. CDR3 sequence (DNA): TGTGCCAGCAGCTTATACGACAGGGGCGGAACTAATGAAAAACTGTTTTTT. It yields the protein CASSLYDRGGTNEKLFF.

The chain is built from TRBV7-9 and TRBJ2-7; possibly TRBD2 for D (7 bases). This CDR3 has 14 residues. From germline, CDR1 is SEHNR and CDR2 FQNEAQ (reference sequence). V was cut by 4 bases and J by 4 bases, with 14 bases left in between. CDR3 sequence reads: CASSSGGGRYEQYF. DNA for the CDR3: TGTGCCAGCAGCTCTGGGGGCGGGAGATACGAGCAGTACTTC. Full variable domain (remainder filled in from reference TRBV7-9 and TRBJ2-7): DTGVSQNPRHKITKRGQNVTFRCDPISEHNRLYWYRQTLGQGPEFLTYFQNEAQLEKSRLLSDRFSAERPKGSFSTLEIQRTEQGDSAMYLCASSSGGGRYEQYFGPGTRLTVT.

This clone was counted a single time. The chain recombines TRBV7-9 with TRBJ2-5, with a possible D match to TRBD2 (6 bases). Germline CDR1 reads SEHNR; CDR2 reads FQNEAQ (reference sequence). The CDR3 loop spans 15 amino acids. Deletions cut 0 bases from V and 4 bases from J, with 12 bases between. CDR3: CASSLATGDTETQYF. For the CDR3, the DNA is TGTGCCAGCAGCTTAGCGACGGGAGATACAGAGACCCAGTACTTC.